These 23 T cell receptor beta chains originate from one sample sequenced in a study of radiation and T cells in renal cell carcinoma. Libraries were prepared by immunoSEQ multiplex PCR; TCRdb keeps only in-frame clonotypes and omits some of them. This sample has about 130,000 clones; over 75% occur once, and the top ten carry around 12%. Time point indicated: baseline pretreatment blood. Treatment denoted: 15 Gy SBRT to primary tumor, nephrectomy 4 weeks later. Material: blood, obtained from a patient whose treatment included radiotherapy and nephrectomy. Receptors were obtained from a woman aged 45-65 years with renal cell carcinoma.

The V gene is TRBV29-1, the J gene TRBJ1-2, with D possibly matching TRBD1 (5 bases). Germline CDR1 SQVTM, CDR2 ANQGSEA. The CDR3 is 12 residues long. V lost 2 bases and J lost 8, with 12 bases in between. CDR3 loop: CSVERSGRGYTF. CDR3 bases: TGCAGCGTTGAAAGGTCAGGGAGAGGCTACACCTTC. Looking up the rest from reference TRBV29-1 and TRBJ1-2 gives the full variable domain: SAVISQKPSRDICQRGTSLTIQCQVDSQVTMMFWYRQQPGQSLTLIATANQGSEATYESGFVIDKFPISRPNLTFSTLTVSNMSPEDSSIYLCSVERSGRGYTFGSGTRLTVV.

The chain employs TRBV15 and TRBJ1-2; possible D gene TRBD1, 6 bases. The V and J ends lost 2 bases and 2 bases respectively, with 12 bases between them. Germline V gene data show CDR1 as LNHNV and CDR2 as YYDKDF (reference sequence). There are 15 residues in the CDR3. The CDR3 loop reads CATSRYGQGNYGYTF. In DNA form, the CDR3 reads TGTGCCACCAGCAGATACGGGCAGGGGAACTATGGCTACACCTTC.

V and J are TRBV11-2 and TRBJ1-5; no definite D call. The ends were cut back, 2 bases at V and 9 bases at J, with 11 bases in the middle. Looked up from germline, CDR1 is SGHAT and CDR2 is FQNNGV. The CDR3 covers 13 residues. CDR3 sequence reads: CASSLSREGPQHF. The CDR3 DNA reads as TGTGCCAGCAGCTTATCAAGGGAGGGGCCCCAGCATTTT.

J is TRBJ1-1 and V is TRBV11-2; D remains unclear. V dropped 4 bases and J dropped 0 bases, with 6 bases sitting between them. Looked up from germline, CDR1 is SGHAT and CDR2 is FQNNGV. The CDR3 spans 13 residues. This CDR3 reads CASSSELNTEAFF. CDR3 DNA sequence: TGTGCCAGCAGCTCCGAATTGAACACTGAAGCTTTCTTT.

This clone came up a few times. The chain has TRBV5-5 and TRBJ1-2; 8 bases match TRBD1. CDR3 length: 12 amino acids. J was trimmed by 6 bases and V by 3 bases; bases with no gene match: 1. Per the germline V gene, CDR1 is SGHKS and CDR2 is YYEKEE (reference sequence). The CDR3 protein is CASSWTGNGYTF. In DNA, the CDR3 is TGTGCCAGCAGCTGGACAGGGAATGGCTACACCTTC.

This clone was seen a single time. The chain carries TRBV4-2 and TRBJ1-2, with no clear D. The germline CDR1 and CDR2 sequences are LGHNA and YNFKEQ. V was trimmed by 1 base and J by 2 bases, leaving 11 bases between them. CDR3 length: 15 amino acids. The CDR3 loop is CASSQASNTNYGYTF. As DNA, the CDR3 is TGTGCCAGCAGCCAAGCCTCGAACACGAACTATGGCTACACCTTC.

The genes are TRBV7-2 and TRBJ1-2; D might be TRBD1 (5 bases). The CDR3 runs 15 residues. CDR1 is SGHTA and CDR2 is FQGNSA in the germline V gene. Trimming left V 1 base short and J 4 bases short, with 13 bases between. The CDR3 DNA sequence: TGTGCCAGCAGCTTAGAATCGGGACCGACCTATGGCTACACCTTC. Its translation: CASSLESGPTYGYTF.

V and J are TRBV6-6 and TRBJ1-3; D possibly corresponds to TRBD1 (5 bases). V gave up 8 bases and J gave up 1 base, with 6 bases separating them. The CDR3 runs 12 residues. The V gene's germline CDR1 is MNHNY and CDR2 SVGAGI (reference sequence). The CDR3 DNA sequence: TGTGCCAGCGGGGGATCTGGAAACACCATATATTTT. It yields the protein CASGGSGNTIYF.

J is TRBJ2-7 and V is TRBV25-1, with D unresolved. Germline V CDR1 and CDR2: MGHDK, SYGVNS. Trimming pared 3 bases from V and 5 bases from J, leaving 11 bases between. The length of the CDR3 is 13 residues. Here the CDR3 DNA reads TGTGCCAGCAGTGACCTAAGAGGCCACGAGCAGTACTTC. Translating gives CASSDLRGHEQYF.

The gene calls are TRBV11-2 and TRBJ2-2; either TRBD1 or TRBD2 may supply D (5 bases each). Trimming cost V 5 bases and J 4 bases, with 14 bases left between them. This CDR3 comprises 15 residues. The germline V gene has CDR1 SGHAT and CDR2 FQNNGV. This CDR3 is CASSPQRGVTGELFF. CDR3 sequence (DNA): TGTGCCAGCAGCCCTCAACGAGGGGTCACCGGGGAGCTGTTTTTT.

This clone turned up a few times. This sequence joins TRBV19 and TRBJ1-1; D call uncertain. With 4 bases removed from V and 2 bases from J, the gap between germline ends came to 14 bases. Germline V CDR1 and CDR2: LNHDA, SQIVND (reference sequence). The CDR3 runs to 15 residues. The CDR3, as DNA: TGTGCCAGTAGTACCCCTTTAGGGCGCAACACTGAAGCTTTCTTT. It specifies CASSTPLGRNTEAFF.

The chain carries TRBV7-2 and TRBJ1-2; no clear D gene. With 0 bases removed from V and 8 bases from J, the gap between germline ends came to 10 bases. CDR1 and CDR2 from the germline V gene are SGHTA and FQGNSA. The CDR3 sequence is 13 residues long. This CDR3 is CASSLARAEGYTF. The CDR3 coding sequence is TGTGCCAGCAGCTTAGCGCGGGCAGAGGGCTACACCTTC.

V gene TRBV5-1 combines with J gene TRBJ2-7, with D possibly being TRBD1 (6 bases). This CDR3 spans 14 amino acids. CDR1 and CDR2 (germline): SGHRS, YFSETQ. V lost 4 bases and J 5 bases, leaving 16 bases between the germline ends. CDR3 in amino acids: CASSRTGLKDEQYF. CDR3 bases: TGCGCCAGCAGCAGAACAGGGTTGAAGGACGAGCAGTACTTC.

This chain links TRBV5-4 with TRBJ2-1; D tentatively fits TRBD1 or TRBD2 (6 bases each). V lost 3 bases, J lost 7 bases, and 26 bases lay in between. CDR1 is SGHNT and CDR2 is YYREEE in the germline V gene (reference sequence). This CDR3 region has 18 residues. Here the CDR3 reads CASSSLTTDSPGGNEQFF. CDR3 bases: TGTGCCAGCAGCTCGCTAACAACGGACAGTCCCGGAGGGAATGAGCAGTTCTTC.

The gene calls are TRBV6-1 and TRBJ2-3; tentatively, D is TRBD2 (6 bases). In germline, CDR1 is MNHNS, CDR2 SASEGT. This CDR3 contains 14 residues. The V and J ends lost 2 bases and 7 bases respectively, with 13 bases between them. The CDR3: CASSESRDSHTQYF. The CDR3, as DNA: TGTGCCAGCAGTGAATCCCGGGACTCACATACGCAGTATTTT.

The chain combines TRBV14 with TRBJ2-1; the match to TRBD2 covers 9 bases. Trimming at V came to 3 bases and at J to 4 bases, leaving 4 bases not matched to a gene. The CDR3 contains 15 residues. Looked up from germline, CDR1 is SGHDN and CDR2 is FVKESK. CDR3 in DNA: TGTGCCAGCAGCCAGCGGGGGGGCGTTTACAATGAGCAGTTCTTC. It encodes CASSQRGGVYNEQFF.

This rearrangement joins TRBV29-1 to TRBJ1-2; D might be TRBD1 (5 bases). Germline-derived CDR1 and CDR2 are SQVTM and ANQGSEA. This CDR3 has 12 residues. V was shortened by 3 bases and J by 3 bases, with 8 bases between the two germline ends. The CDR3 DNA sequence: TGCAGCGTTGAGGGGGTCGACTATGGCTACACCTTC. Translation gives CSVEGVDYGYTF. The variable domain in full, with the rest retrieved from reference TRBV29-1 and TRBJ1-2, is SAVISQKPSRDICQRGTSLTIQCQVDSQVTMMFWYRQQPGQSLTLIATANQGSEATYESGFVIDKFPISRPNLTFSTLTVSNMSPEDSSIYLCSVEGVDYGYTFGSGTRLTVV.

The V gene is TRBV20-1, the J gene TRBJ2-7, with D hard to call. This CDR3 has 11 amino acids. Germline CDR1 DFQATT, CDR2 SNEGSKA (reference sequence). Trimming removed 7 bases from V and 4 bases from J, with 11 bases in between. The CDR3 reads CSVAVGYEQYF. The CDR3 region has the DNA TGCAGTGTTGCTGTCGGGTACGAGCAGTACTTC.

CDR3 protein: CASSRGQLNTEAFF. DNA for the CDR3: TGTGCCAGCTCACGAGGACAGCTCAACACTGAAGCTTTCTTT. This chain links TRBV18 with TRBJ1-1, with D maybe TRBD1 (6 bases). The length of the CDR3 is 14 residues. The germline gives CDR1 KGHSH, CDR2 LQKENI. Trimming left V 4 bases short and J 2 bases short, with 11 bases between.

This clone was observed a handful of times. The chain carries TRBV9 and TRBJ1-1, with no clear D. The ends were cut back, 2 bases at V and 1 base at J, with 15 bases in the middle. The CDR3 has 16 residues. CDR1 is SGDLS and CDR2 is YYNGEE in the germline V gene. The CDR3, as DNA: TGTGCCAGCAGCGTCATCCAATCTTTACCGAACACTGAAGCTTTCTTT. Residues: CASSVIQSLPNTEAFF.

The V and J genes are TRBV20-1 and TRBJ2-5; D not certain. TRBJ2-7 matches the DNA end more closely, so the J call is doubtful. This CDR3 has 11 amino acids. Looked up from germline, CDR1 is DFQATT and CDR2 is SNEGSKA (reference sequence). The CDR3 DNA reads as TGCAGTGCTACGACCTCCTACGAGCAGTACTTC. Translating it yields CSATTSYEQYF.

The chain couples TRBV2 to TRBJ2-3; no clear D gene. Looked up from germline, CDR1 is SNHLY and CDR2 is FYNNEI. V was cut by 1 base and J by 3 bases, with 2 bases left in between. The CDR3 length is 12 residues. CDR3 bases: TGTGCCAGCAGTGAAGGGACAGATACGCAGTATTTT. Amino acid sequence: CASSEGTDTQYF.

The gene calls are TRBV4-3 and TRBJ1-4, with D uncertain. Deletions cut 3 bases from V and 2 bases from J, with 13 bases between. Looked up from germline, CDR1 is LGHNA and CDR2 is YSLEER. CDR3 length equals 16 residues. The CDR3 nucleotides are TGCGCCAGCAGCCAGCAATCAGGTGTTACTAATGAAAAACTGTTTTTT. Translating gives CASSQQSGVTNEKLFF.